This is a list of T cell receptor beta chains from one sample in a study of vaccination and CD4 T cells after COVID-19. No antigen is known for these receptors. One entry per CDR3 protein results from TCRdb running MiXCR on the PCR reads. The sample holds around 5,000 distinct CDR3 sequences, 46% seen once. Sequences were obtained from CD4+ T cells from blood, cultured in vitro. The receptors were gathered from a human donor who had recovered from COVID-19. Both conserved end residues are part of each CDR3. A D gene is named only where the DNA matches it firmly. Where a row states a size, it is once, few, many or the class of an expanded clone; other rows omit it.

abundance	d_gene	v_gene	j_gene	CDR3nt	CDR3aa
NA	NA	TRBV11-3	TRBJ2-3	TGTGCCAGCAGCCCCTCGTGGGGGGAGGGCACAGATACGCAGTATTTT	CASSPSWGEGTDTQYF
NA	NA	TRBV12-3/TRBV12-4	TRBJ2-7	TGTGCCAGCAGTTTAGCGACAGTTAATACCTACGAGCAGTACTTC	CASSLATVNTYEQYF
NA	TRBD2	TRBV12-3/TRBV12-4	TRBJ2-3	TGTGCCAGCAAGCGGGCGGGGGGCTCCACAGATACGCAGTATTTT	CASKRAGGSTDTQYF
few	TRBD1	TRBV19	TRBJ1-6	TGTGCCAGTAGTCCGAGGGACAGGGATAATTCACCCCTCCACTTT	CASSPRDRDNSPLHF
NA	TRBD1	TRBV6-4	TRBJ2-2	TGTGCCAGCAGTGAGCACAGGGGGACCGGGGAGCTGTTTTTT	CASSEHRGTGELFF
few	NA	TRBV2	TRBJ1-5	TGTGCCAGCAGTCTGGGGGCTTATAGCAATCAGCCCCAGCATTTT	CASSLGAYSNQPQHF
NA	TRBD1	TRBV30	TRBJ2-5	TGTGCCTGGGACAGGGGCGCGGGGCAAGAGACCCAGTACTTC	CAWDRGAGQETQYF
few	TRBD1	TRBV6-1	TRBJ1-6	TGTGCCAGCAGGGTGGGACAGGATAATTCACCCCTCCACTTT	CASRVGQDNSPLHF
few	NA	TRBV20-1	TRBJ2-3	TGCAGTGCTAGAGATCAAGTGGTTCGCACAGATACGCAGTATTTT	CSARDQVVRTDTQYF
few	NA	TRBV6-1	TRBJ1-2	TGTGCCAGCAGCCCCCGGGACGGGTATGGCTACACCTTC	CASSPRDGYGYTF
NA	NA	TRBV7-2	TRBJ2-2	TGCGCCAGCAGCCTCGGGTATCACGGGGAGCTGTTTTTT	CASSLGYHGELFF
NA	NA	TRBV19	TRBJ2-7	TGTGCCAGTAGTATAGCGGCCGGGAGTGGCGAGCAGTACTTC	CASSIAAGSGEQYF
NA	TRBD1	TRBV12-5	TRBJ1-5	TGTGCTAGTGGACCTTCGGGGACAGGGCTTCAGCCCCAGCATTTT	CASGPSGTGLQPQHF
NA	TRBD1	TRBV12-3/TRBV12-4	TRBJ1-2	TGTGCCAGCGCCTCCGGGGGACAGGGTGGAGGCTACACCTTC	CASASGGQGGGYTF
NA	NA	TRBV5-1	TRBJ2-5	TGCGCCAGCAGCACCGGGGCTAGCGTCTGGGAGACCCAGTACTTC	CASSTGASVWETQYF
NA	NA	TRBV5-4	TRBJ2-1	TGTGCCAGCAGCTCCGCGGGACTGGACTACAATGAGCAGTTCTTC	CASSSAGLDYNEQFF
NA	NA	TRBV7-8	TRBJ1-2	TGTGCCAGCGGCTTTCTGGAGCTTGGTGGCTACACCTTC	CASGFLELGGYTF
NA	NA	TRBV30	TRBJ2-7	TGTGCCTGGAGTGTACAGACTCTCTCCTACGAGCAGTACTTC	CAWSVQTLSYEQYF
few	NA	TRBV19	TRBJ2-5	TGTGCCAGTAGTATAGAAGCGGGTCGGCAAGAGACCCAGTACTTC	CASSIEAGRQETQYF
NA	TRBD1	TRBV11-2	TRBJ1-1	TGTGCCAGCAGGCCTCAGGGGGAGAGCACTGAAGCTTTCTTT	CASRPQGESTEAFF
NA	NA	TRBV10-2	TRBJ1-2	TGCGCCAGCAGGCAGAATAACTATGGCTACACCTTC	CASRQNNYGYTF
NA	NA	TRBV19	TRBJ1-2	TGTGCCAGTAGTCTTCAGGGGTCCTATGGCTACACCTTC	CASSLQGSYGYTF
few	TRBD1	TRBV19	TRBJ2-1	TGTGCCAGTAGTAGACAGGGGACCTACAATGAGCAGTTCTTC	CASSRQGTYNEQFF
few	NA	TRBV19	TRBJ1-5	TGTGCCAGTAGTATTGGCAGAGAACAGCCCCAGCATTTT	CASSIGREQPQHF
NA	NA	TRBV5-1	TRBJ1-3	TGCGCCAGCAGTCAGAGCCCGTCTGGAAACACCATATATTTT	CASSQSPSGNTIYF
medium-sized	TRBD2	TRBV20-1	TRBJ2-1	TGCAGTGCTGGAAGGACTAGCGCGTACAATGAGCAGTTCTTC	CSAGRTSAYNEQFF
NA	TRBD1	TRBV20-1	TRBJ1-5	TGCAGTGCTAGGGACAGGGGGAGGGTTTATAGCAATCAGCCCCAGCATTTT	CSARDRGRVYSNQPQHF
NA	TRBD2	TRBV23-1	TRBJ2-7	TGCGCCAGCAGTCTTCTTGGAGGCGGGAGCTCCTACGAGCAGTACTTC	CASSLLGGGSSYEQYF
few	NA	TRBV12-3/TRBV12-4	TRBJ1-1	TGTGCCAGCAGTGCCCTTTTGAACACTGAAGCTTTCTTT	CASSALLNTEAFF
NA	NA	TRBV20-1	TRBJ1-1	TGCAGTGCTAGAGGAGGAGTAGGCACTGAAGCTTTCTTT	CSARGGVGTEAFF
NA	NA	TRBV6-2/TRBV6-3	TRBJ2-5	TGTGCCAGCTCCGGGGCTAGATCAACCCAAGAGACCCAGTACTTC	CASSGARSTQETQYF
few	TRBD1	TRBV7-9	TRBJ1-1	TGTGCCAGCAGCCCACAGGGGGGTGGTAACACTGAAGCTTTCTTT	CASSPQGGGNTEAFF
NA	TRBD1	TRBV10-3	TRBJ2-7	TGTGCCATCAGATCCGGGACAGACGTAAGCGAGCAGTACTTC	CAIRSGTDVSEQYF
NA	NA	TRBV12-5	TRBJ1-2	TGTGCTAGTGGTTTGTGGCCTATGGTCACTACTGGCTACACCTTC	CASGLWPMVTTGYTF
NA	TRBD1	TRBV5-8	TRBJ1-5	TGTGCCAGCAGCCAATCTACCGGGACAGGGCGCCTTTATAGCAATCAGCCCCAGCATTTT	CASSQSTGTGRLYSNQPQHF
once	TRBD1	TRBV7-2	TRBJ1-2	TGTGCCAGCAAAACAGGGGGGGGTTATGGCTACACCTTC	CASKTGGGYGYTF
NA	NA	TRBV7-2	TRBJ1-1	TGTGCCAGCAGCGAGGATTATTGGGGTGCAGCTTTCTTT	CASSEDYWGAAFF
few	NA	TRBV20-1	TRBJ1-6	TGCAGTGCTTACTCCGGGGGAAGCTCCTATAATTCACCCCTCCACTTT	CSAYSGGSSYNSPLHF
NA	TRBD1	TRBV12-3/TRBV12-4	TRBJ1-1	TGTGCCAGCAGCCTACAGGGGACGAACACTGAAGCTTTCTTT	CASSLQGTNTEAFF
few	NA	TRBV10-1	TRBJ1-2	TGCGCCAGCAGTGAGTGGGGCAGCTATGGCTACACCTTC	CASSEWGSYGYTF
few	NA	TRBV12-5	TRBJ2-1	TGTGCTAGTGGTTTGGTACAACCCCGGGCAGGGGAGGATGAGCAGTTCTTC	CASGLVQPRAGEDEQFF
NA	TRBD1	TRBV7-9	TRBJ1-2	TGTGCCAGCAGTGGGACAGGGGGCGCGTCGCCCTATGGCTACACCTTC	CASSGTGGASPYGYTF
NA	NA	TRBV6-1	TRBJ1-4	TGTGCCAGCAGCTTACAGGGTGTGCCAGAAAAACTGTTTTTT	CASSLQGVPEKLFF
NA	NA	TRBV7-2	TRBJ1-3	TGTGCCAGCAGCTTGGTGGGAAACACCATATATTTT	CASSLVGNTIYF
few	NA	TRBV2	TRBJ2-6	TGTGCCAGCAGTGAGGGACCGTTCTCTGGGGCCAACGTCCTGACTTTC	CASSEGPFSGANVLTF
NA	NA	TRBV11-2	TRBJ1-2	TGTGCCAGCAGCCACTTGTGGGCCGATAACTATGGCTACACCTTC	CASSHLWADNYGYTF